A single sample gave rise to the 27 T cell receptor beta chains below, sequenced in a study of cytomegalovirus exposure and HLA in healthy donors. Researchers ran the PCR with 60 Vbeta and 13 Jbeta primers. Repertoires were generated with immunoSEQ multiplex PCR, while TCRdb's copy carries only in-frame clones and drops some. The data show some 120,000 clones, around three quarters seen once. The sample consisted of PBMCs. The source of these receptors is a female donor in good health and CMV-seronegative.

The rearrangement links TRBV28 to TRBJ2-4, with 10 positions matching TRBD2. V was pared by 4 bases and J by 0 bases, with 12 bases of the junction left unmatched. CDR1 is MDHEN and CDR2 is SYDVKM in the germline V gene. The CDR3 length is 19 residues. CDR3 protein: CASSSLSPTSGIAKNIQYF. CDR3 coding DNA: TGTGCCAGCAGTTCCCTCAGCCCTACTAGCGGGATAGCCAAAAACATTCAGTACTTC.

The CDR3 region has the DNA TGCGCCAGCAGCACTGGGACAGTGAACTATGGCTACACCTTC. Its protein product is CASSTGTVNYGYTF. This sequence joins TRBV5-1 and TRBJ1-2; TRBD1 matches at 7 bases. CDR1 and CDR2 (germline): SGHRS, YFSETQ. The junction had 5 bases not matched to a gene; V was cut back by 4 bases and J by 2 bases. The CDR3 covers 14 residues.

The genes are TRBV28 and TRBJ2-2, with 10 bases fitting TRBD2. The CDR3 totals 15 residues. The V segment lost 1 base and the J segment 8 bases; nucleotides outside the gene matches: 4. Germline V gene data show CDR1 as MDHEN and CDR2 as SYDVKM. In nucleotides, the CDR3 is TGTGCCAGCAGTTTATACTTAGCGGGAGGTGGGGAGCTGTTTTTT. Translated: CASSLYLAGGGELFF.

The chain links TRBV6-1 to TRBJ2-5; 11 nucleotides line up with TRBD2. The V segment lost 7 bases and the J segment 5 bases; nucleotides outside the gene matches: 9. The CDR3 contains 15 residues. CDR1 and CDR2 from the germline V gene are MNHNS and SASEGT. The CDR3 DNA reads TGTGCCAGCATATTCAATAGCGGGGGGGCGGAGACCCAGTACTTC. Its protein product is CASIFNSGGAETQYF.

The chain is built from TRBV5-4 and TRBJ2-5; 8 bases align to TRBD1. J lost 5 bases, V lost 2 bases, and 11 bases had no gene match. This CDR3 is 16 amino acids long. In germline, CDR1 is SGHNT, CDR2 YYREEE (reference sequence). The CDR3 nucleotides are TGTGCCAGCAGCTTAGGTTCCAGGGGGCGCCCGGAGACCCAGTACTTC. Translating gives CASSLGSRGRPETQYF. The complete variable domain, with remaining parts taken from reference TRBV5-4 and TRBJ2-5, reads ETGVTQSPTHLIKTRGQQVTLRCSSQSGHNTVSWYQQALGQGPQFIFQYYREEENGRGNFPPRFSGLQFPNYSSELNVNALELDDSALYLCASSLGSRGRPETQYFGPGTRLLVL.

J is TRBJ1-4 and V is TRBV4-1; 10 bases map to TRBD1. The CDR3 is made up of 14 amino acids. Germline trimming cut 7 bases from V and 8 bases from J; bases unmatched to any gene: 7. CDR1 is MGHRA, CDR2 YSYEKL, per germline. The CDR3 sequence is CASNDRGLKEKLFF. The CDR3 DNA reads TGCGCCAGCAATGACAGGGGGCTTAAGGAAAAACTGTTTTTT.

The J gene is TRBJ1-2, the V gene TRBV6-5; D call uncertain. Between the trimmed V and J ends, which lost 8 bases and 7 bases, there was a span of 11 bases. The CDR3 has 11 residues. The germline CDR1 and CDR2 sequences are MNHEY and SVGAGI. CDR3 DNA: TGTGCCAGCGGCCGGGAGGCTGGCTACACCTTC. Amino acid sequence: CASGREAGYTF.

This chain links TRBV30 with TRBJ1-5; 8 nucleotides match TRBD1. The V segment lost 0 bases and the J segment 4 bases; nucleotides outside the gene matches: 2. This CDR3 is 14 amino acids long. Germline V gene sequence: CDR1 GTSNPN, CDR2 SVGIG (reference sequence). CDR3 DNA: TGTGCCTGGAGTGTAACAGGGGGTAATCAGCCCCAGCATTTT. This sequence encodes CAWSVTGGNQPQHF.

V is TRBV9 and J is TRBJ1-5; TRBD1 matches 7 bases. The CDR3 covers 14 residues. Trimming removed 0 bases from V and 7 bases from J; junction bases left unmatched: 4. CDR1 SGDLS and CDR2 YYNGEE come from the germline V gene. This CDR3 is CASSVGGGSQPQHF. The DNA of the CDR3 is TGTGCCAGCAGCGTAGGAGGGGGCAGCCAGCCCCAGCATTTT.

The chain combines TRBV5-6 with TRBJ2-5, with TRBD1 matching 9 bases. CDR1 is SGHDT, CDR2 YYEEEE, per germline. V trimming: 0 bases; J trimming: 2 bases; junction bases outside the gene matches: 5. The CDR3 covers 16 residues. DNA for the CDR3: TGTGCCAGCAGCTTGGTGGGGGACAGGGTTCAAGAGACCCAGTACTTC. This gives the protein CASSLVGDRVQETQYF. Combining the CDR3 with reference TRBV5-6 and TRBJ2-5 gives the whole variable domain DAGVTQSPTHLIKTRGQQVTLRCSPKSGHDTVSWYQQALGQGPQFIFQYYEEEERQRGNFPDRFSGHQFPNYSSELNVNALLLGDSALYLCASSLVGDRVQETQYFGPGTRLLVL.

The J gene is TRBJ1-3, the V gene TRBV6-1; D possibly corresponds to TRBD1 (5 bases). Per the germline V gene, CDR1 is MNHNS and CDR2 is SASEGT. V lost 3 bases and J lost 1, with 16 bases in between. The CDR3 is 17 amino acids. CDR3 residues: CASSEAATGGSGNTIYF. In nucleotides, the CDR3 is TGTGCCAGCAGTGAGGCGGCCACCGGGGGGTCTGGAAACACCATATATTTT.

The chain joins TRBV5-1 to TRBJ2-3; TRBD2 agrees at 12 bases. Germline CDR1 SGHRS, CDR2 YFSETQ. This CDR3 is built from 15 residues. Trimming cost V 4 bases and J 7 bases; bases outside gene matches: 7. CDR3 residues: CASSNPTSGGYTQYF. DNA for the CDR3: TGCGCCAGCAGCAATCCGACTAGCGGGGGATATACGCAGTATTTT. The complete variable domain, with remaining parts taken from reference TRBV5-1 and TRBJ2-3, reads KAGVTQTPRYLIKTRGQQVTLSCSPISGHRSVSWYQQTPGQGLQFLFEYFSETQRNKGNFPGRFSGRQFSNSRSEMNVSTLELGDSALYLCASSNPTSGGYTQYFGPGTRLTVL.

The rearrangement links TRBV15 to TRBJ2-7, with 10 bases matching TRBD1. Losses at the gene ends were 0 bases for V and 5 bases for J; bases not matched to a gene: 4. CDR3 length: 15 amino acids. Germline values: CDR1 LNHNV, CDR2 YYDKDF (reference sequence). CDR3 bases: TGTGCCACCAGCAGAGATCTGGGACAGGGGAACGAGCAGTACTTC. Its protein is CATSRDLGQGNEQYF.

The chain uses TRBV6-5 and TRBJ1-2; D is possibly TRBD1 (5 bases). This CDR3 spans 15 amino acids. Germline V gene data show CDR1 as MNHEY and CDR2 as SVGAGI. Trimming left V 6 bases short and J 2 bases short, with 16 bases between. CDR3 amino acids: CASSSPGGDNYGYTF. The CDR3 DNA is TGTGCCAGCAGCTCTCCGGGGGGGGACAACTATGGCTACACCTTC.

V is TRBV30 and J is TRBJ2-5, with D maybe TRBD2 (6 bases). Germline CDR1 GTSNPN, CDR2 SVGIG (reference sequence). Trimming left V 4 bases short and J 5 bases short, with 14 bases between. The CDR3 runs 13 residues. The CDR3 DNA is TGTGCCTGGAATGCCAAAAGCGGGGAGACCCAGTACTTC. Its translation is CAWNAKSGETQYF.

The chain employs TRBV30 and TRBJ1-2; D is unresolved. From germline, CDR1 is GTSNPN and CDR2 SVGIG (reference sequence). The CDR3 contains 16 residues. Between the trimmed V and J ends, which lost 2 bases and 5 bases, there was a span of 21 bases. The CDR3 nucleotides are TGTGCCTGGAGTCGACCCCAAGGCAGGTTGTTTTATGGCTACACCTTC. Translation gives CAWSRPQGRLFYGYTF.

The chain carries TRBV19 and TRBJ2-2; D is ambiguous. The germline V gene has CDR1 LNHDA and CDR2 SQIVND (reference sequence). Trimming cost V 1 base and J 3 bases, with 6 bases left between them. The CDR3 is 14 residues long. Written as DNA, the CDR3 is TGTGCCAGTAGTATAGCCCGGGACACCGGGGAGCTGTTTTTT. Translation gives CASSIARDTGELFF.

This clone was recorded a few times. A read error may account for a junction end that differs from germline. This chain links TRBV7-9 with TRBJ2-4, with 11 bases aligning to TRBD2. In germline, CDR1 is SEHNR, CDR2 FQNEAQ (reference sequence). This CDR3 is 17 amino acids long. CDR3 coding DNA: TGTGCCAGCGGCCCAACTAGCGGGGGATTAGCCAAAAACAGTCAGTACTTC. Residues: CASGPTSGGLAKNSQYF.

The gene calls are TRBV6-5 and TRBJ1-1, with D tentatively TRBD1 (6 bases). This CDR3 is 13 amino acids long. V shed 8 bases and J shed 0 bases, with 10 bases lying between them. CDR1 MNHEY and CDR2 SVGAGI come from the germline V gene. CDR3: CASGRGLNTEAFF. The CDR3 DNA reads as TGTGCCAGCGGCAGGGGATTGAACACTGAAGCTTTCTTT.

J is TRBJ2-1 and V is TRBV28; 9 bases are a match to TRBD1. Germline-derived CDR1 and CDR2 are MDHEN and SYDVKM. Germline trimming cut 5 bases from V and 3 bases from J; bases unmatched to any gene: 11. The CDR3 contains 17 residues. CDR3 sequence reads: CASSLISQGAYYNEQFF. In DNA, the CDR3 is TGTGCCAGCAGTCTGATTTCACAGGGGGCGTACTACAATGAGCAGTTCTTC. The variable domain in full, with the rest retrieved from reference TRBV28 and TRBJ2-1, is DVKVTQSSRYLVKRTGEKVFLECVQDMDHENMFWYRQDPGLGLRLIYFSYDVKMKEKGDIPEGYSVSREKKERFSLILESASTNQTSMYLCASSLISQGAYYNEQFFGPGTRLTVL.

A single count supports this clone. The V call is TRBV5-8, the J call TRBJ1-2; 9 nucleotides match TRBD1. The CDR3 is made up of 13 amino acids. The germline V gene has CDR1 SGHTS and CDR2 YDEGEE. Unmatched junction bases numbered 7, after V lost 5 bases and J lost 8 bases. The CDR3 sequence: CASSTGGAGGYTF. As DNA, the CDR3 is TGTGCCAGCAGTACAGGGGGCGCGGGGGGCTACACCTTC.

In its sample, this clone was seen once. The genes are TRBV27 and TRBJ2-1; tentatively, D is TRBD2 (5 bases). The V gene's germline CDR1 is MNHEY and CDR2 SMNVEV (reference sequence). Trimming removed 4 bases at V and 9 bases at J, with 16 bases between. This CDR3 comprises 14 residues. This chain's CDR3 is CASSSDLYGGEQFF. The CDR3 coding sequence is TGTGCCAGCAGTTCGGACTTATACGGTGGTGAGCAGTTCTTC.

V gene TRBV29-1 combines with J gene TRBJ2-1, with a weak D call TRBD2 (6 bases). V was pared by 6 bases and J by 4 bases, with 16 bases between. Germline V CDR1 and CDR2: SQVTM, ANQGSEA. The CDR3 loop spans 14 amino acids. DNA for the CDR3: TGCAGCGTCTCCGGGACTTGGAAGTACAATGAGCAGTTCTTC. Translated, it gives CSVSGTWKYNEQFF.

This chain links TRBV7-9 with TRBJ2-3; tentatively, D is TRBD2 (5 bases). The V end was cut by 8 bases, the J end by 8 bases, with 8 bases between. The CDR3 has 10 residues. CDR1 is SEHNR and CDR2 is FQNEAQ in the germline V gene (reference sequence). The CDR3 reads CASVGVTQYF. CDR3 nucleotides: TGTGCCAGCGTCGGGGTTACGCAGTATTTT.

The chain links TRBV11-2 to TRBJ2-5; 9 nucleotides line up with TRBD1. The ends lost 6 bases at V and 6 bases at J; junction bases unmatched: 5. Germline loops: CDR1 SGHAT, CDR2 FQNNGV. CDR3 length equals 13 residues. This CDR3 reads CASREQGAKTQYF. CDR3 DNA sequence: TGTGCCAGCAGGGAACAGGGGGCGAAGACCCAGTACTTC.

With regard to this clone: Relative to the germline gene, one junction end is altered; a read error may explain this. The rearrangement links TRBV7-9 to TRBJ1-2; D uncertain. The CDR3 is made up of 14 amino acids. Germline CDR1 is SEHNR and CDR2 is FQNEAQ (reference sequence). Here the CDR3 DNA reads TGTTCCAGCAGCCCCCGTAGCTCTCCATATGGCTACACCTTC. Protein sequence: CSSSPRSSPYGYTF.

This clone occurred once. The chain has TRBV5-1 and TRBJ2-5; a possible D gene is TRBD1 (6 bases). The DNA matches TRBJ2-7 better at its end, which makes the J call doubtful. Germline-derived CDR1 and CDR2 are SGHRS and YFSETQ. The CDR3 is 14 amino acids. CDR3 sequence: CASSLEAGRGEQYF. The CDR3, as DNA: TGCGCCAGCAGCTTGGAGGCAGGCAGGGGCGAGCAGTACTTC.